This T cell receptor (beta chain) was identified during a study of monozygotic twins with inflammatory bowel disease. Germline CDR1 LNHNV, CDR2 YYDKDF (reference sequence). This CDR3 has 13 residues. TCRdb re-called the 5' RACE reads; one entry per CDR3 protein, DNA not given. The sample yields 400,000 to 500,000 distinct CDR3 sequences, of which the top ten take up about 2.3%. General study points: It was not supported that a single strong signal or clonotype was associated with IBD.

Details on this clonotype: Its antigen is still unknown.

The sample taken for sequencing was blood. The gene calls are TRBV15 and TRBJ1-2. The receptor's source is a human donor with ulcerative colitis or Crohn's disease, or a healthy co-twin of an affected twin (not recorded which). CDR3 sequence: CATSRGFNYGYTF.